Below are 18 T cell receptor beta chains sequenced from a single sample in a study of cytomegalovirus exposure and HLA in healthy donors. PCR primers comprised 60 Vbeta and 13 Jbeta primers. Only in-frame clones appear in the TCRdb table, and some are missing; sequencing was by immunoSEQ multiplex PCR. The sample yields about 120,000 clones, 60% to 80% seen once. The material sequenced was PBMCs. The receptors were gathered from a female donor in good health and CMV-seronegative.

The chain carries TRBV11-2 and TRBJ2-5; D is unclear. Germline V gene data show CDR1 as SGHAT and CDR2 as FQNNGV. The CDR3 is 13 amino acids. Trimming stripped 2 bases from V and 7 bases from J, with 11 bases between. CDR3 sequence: CASSLSYSGTQYF. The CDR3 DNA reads TGTGCCAGCAGCTTAAGCTATTCGGGGACCCAGTACTTC.

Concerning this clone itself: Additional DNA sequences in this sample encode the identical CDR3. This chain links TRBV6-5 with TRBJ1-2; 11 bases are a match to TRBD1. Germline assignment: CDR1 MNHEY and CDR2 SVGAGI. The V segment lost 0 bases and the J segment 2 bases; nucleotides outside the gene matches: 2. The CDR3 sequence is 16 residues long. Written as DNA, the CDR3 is TGTGCCAGCAGTTACTCGAGGACAGGGGGCAACTATGGCTACACCTTC. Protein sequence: CASSYSRTGGNYGYTF.

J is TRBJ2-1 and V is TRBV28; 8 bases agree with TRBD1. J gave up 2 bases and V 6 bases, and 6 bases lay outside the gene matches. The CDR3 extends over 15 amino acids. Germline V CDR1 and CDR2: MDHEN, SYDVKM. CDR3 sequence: CASSVDRVAYNEQFF. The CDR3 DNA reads TGTGCCAGCAGCGTGGACAGGGTGGCCTACAATGAGCAGTTCTTC. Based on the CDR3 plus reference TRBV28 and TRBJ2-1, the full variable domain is DVKVTQSSRYLVKRTGEKVFLECVQDMDHENMFWYRQDPGLGLRLIYFSYDVKMKEKGDIPEGYSVSREKKERFSLILESASTNQTSMYLCASSVDRVAYNEQFFGPGTRLTVL.

CDR3 DNA sequence: TGTGCCAGCAGCTTGGCTGGGACTAGCGGGAGTGATTACAATGAGCAGTTCTTC. Encoded protein: CASSLAGTSGSDYNEQFF. V gene TRBV13 combines with J gene TRBJ2-1; 14 positions agree with TRBD2. The CDR3 sequence is 18 residues long. The germline CDR1 and CDR2 sequences are PRHDT and FYEKMQ (reference sequence). Trimming at V came to 3 bases and at J to 4 bases, leaving 8 bases not matched to a gene.

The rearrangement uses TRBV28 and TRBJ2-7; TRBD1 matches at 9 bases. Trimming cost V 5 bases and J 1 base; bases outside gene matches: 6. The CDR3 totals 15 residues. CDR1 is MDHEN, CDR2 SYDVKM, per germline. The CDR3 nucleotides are TGTGCCAGCAGTCTTCTAGGGACAGGGTCCTACGAGCAGTACTTC. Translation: CASSLLGTGSYEQYF.

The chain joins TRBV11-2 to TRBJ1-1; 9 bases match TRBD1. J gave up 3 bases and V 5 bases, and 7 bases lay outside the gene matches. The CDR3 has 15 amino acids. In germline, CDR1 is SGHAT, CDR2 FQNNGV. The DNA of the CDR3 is TGTGCCAGCAGCCACGGAGGGACAGGGTACACTGAAGCTTTCTTT. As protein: CASSHGGTGYTEAFF.

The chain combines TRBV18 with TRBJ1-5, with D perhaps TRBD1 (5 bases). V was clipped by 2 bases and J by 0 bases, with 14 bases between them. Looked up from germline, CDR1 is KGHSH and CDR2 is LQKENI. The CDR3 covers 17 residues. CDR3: CASSPGDSALSNQPQHF. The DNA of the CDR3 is TGTGCCAGCTCACCAGGTGACAGCGCCCTTAGCAATCAGCCCCAGCATTTT. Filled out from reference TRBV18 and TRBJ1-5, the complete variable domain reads NAGVMQNPRHLVRRRGQEARLRCSPMKGHSHVYWYRQLPEEGLKFMVYLQKENIIDESGMPKERFSAEFPKEGPSILRIQQVVRGDSAAYFCASSPGDSALSNQPQHFGDGTRLSIL.

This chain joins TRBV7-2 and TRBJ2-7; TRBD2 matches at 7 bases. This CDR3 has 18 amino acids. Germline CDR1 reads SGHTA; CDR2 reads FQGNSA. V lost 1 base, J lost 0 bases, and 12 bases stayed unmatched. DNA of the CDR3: TGTGCCAGCAGCTTAGTCACTGTGCTAGCGGAAAGCTCCTACGAGCAGTACTTC. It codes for CASSLVTVLAESSYEQYF.

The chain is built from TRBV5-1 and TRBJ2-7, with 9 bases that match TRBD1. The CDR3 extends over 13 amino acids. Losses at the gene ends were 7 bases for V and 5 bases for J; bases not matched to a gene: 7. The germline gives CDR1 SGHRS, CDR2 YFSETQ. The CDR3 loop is CASSTGGIDEQYF. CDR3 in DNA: TGCGCCAGCTCGACAGGGGGGATCGACGAGCAGTACTTC.

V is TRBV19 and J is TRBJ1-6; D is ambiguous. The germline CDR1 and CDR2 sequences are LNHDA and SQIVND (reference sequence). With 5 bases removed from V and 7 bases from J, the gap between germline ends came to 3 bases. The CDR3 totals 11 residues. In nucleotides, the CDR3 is TGTGCCAGTAGTGCGAATTCACCCCTCCACTTT. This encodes CASSANSPLHF.

The CDR3 reads CASSYSAGTTNEKLFF. The DNA of the CDR3 is TGTGCCAGCAGTTACTCGGCGGGGACGACTAATGAAAAACTGTTTTTT. The chain has TRBV6-5 and TRBJ1-4, with D maybe TRBD1 (5 bases). Germline-derived CDR1 and CDR2 are MNHEY and SVGAGI. The CDR3 is 16 residues long. Trimming removed 0 bases at V and 2 bases at J, with 10 bases between.

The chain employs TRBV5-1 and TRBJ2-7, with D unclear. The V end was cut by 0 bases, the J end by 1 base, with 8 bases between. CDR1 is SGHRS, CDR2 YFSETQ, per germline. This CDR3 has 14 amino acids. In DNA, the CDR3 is TGCGCCAGCAGCTTGGAGCCCCCGTCCTACGAGCAGTACTTC. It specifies CASSLEPPSYEQYF.

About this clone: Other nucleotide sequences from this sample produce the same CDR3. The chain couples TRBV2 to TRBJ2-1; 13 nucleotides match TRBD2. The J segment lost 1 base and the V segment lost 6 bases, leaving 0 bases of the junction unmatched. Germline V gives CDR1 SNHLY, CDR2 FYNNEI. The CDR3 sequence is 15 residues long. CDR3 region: CASRGLAGSYNEQFF. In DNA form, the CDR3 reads TGTGCCAGCAGGGGACTAGCGGGGTCCTACAATGAGCAGTTCTTC.

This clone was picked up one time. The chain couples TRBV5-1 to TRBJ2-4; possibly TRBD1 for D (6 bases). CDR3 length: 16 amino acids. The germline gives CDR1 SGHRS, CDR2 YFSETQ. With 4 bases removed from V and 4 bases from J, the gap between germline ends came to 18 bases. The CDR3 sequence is CASSRQATGPKNIQYF. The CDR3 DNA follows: TGCGCCAGCAGCCGCCAGGCGACAGGTCCTAAAAACATTCAGTACTTC.

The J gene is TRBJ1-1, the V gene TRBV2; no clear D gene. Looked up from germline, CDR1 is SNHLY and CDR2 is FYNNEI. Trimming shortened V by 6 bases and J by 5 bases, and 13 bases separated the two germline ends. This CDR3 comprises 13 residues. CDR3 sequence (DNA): TGTGCCAGCAGGTTGGAGGCTCGAACTGAAGCTTTCTTT. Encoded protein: CASRLEARTEAFF.

The CDR3 DNA reads TGTGCCAGCAGCTTATTTTCAGGGGAGGGTCAGCCCCAGCATTTT. It specifies CASSLFSGEGQPQHF. This chain connects TRBV7-8 to TRBJ1-5; possibly TRBD1 for D (6 bases). CDR1 SGHVS and CDR2 FQNEAQ come from the germline V gene. The CDR3 is 15 amino acids. V was pared by 2 bases and J by 6 bases, with 14 bases between.

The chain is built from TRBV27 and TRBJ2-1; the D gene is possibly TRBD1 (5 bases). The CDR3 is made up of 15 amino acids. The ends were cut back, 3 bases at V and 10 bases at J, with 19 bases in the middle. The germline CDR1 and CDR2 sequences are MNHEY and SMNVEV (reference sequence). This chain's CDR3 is CASSFRRVPITEQFF. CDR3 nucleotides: TGTGCCAGCAGTTTCCGCAGGGTACCTATCACAGAGCAGTTCTTC.

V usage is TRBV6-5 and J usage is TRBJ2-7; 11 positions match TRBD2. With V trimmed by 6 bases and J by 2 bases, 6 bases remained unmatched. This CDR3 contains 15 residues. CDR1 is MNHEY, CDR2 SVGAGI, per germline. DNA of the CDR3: TGTGCCAGCAGCCTTGGACTAGCGGGCCCCTACGAGCAGTACTTC. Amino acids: CASSLGLAGPYEQYF.